These T cell receptor beta chains were read from a single sample in a study of OX40 agonist ivuxolimab in advanced cancers. This table comes from immunoSEQ multiplex PCR, and its TCRdb copy is limited to in-frame clones, with some not included. The profile shows 65,000 to 95,000 clones, 94% of them singletons. This material consisted of CD4+ or CD8+ T cells sorted from blood, taken in a trial of the OX40 agonist ivuxolimab. Receptors originate from an adult with an advanced solid tumor such as melanoma, head and neck, liver or kidney cancer. CDR3s leave out the opening cysteine and the closing phenylalanine or tryptophan. Each record gives: J gene, clone size, V gene, CDR3 protein. Clone size is not always given. Where it is, it says once, few, many or a class for expanded clones.

>TRBJ2-1|-|TRBV28
ASSRVGGSYNEQF
>TRBJ2-7|-|TRBV5-1
ASSSGAGGFSYEQY
>TRBJ2-3|-|TRBV4-1
ASSQGLVLTDTQY
>TRBJ2-2|-|TRBV7-9
ASSPRFDRASGEIGELF
>TRBJ2-2|-|TRBV5-6
ASSLGLAGATGELF
>TRBJ2-1|once|TRBV9
ASSVAWGREAYNEQF
>TRBJ2-7|-|TRBV7-3
ASSLTTGEPLGEQY
>TRBJ2-7|-|TRBV19
ASQAAMGSYEQY
>TRBJ2-7|-|TRBV14
ASSLPTSGKHEQY
>TRBJ2-1|-|TRBV19
ASSIGTGINEQF
>TRBJ2-1|-|TRBV7-9
ASSPTGTSYNEQF
>TRBJ2-5|-|TRBV7-3
ASSLTGTPQETQY
>TRBJ1-1|-|TRBV28
ASYETGDEAF
>TRBJ2-7|-|TRBV2
ASKGRDRDYEQY
>TRBJ2-3|-|TRBV6-1
ALESGSGTDTQY
>TRBJ2-2|-|TRBV7-8
ASSLGQGHTGELF
>TRBJ2-7|-|TRBV27
ASSLLWTSGRYEQY
>TRBJ1-2|-|TRBV9
ASSVGSRGYT
>TRBJ2-7|-|TRBV28
ASHDVSQGGGYEQY
>TRBJ1-5|few|TRBV19
ASSIRADLSNQPQH
>TRBJ1-5|-|TRBV6-5
ASSYSEGADQPQH
>TRBJ1-1|once|TRBV19
ASSIGVEVEAF
>TRBJ2-7|-|TRBV7-2
ASSLSVFSPYEQY
>TRBJ2-7|-|TRBV6-5
ASSYDQGVYEQY
>TRBJ1-1|once|TRBV2
ASSVGNTEAF
>TRBJ2-3|-|TRBV30
AWSGLVKDTQY
>TRBJ2-5|-|TRBV27
ASSYRAGGPGSWETQY
>TRBJ2-2|-|TRBV9
ASSVGGTPNTGELF
>TRBJ1-2|-|TRBV6-1
ASSEAPGI
>TRBJ1-4|-|TRBV4-1
ASSRVLFGQGTATNEKLF
>TRBJ1-5|once|TRBV28
ASRLRDSLLSNQPQH
>TRBJ2-1|-|TRBV7-9
ASSPRTANNEQF
>TRBJ2-2|-|TRBV6-6
ASSSQASVTGELF